This T cell receptor (beta chain) was identified in a study of cytomegalovirus exposure and HLA in healthy donors (dated by TCRdb to about 2017). A note on the overall study: In an earlier analysis of some 610 of the donors, 250 to 350 Gb of sequence data and 90 million to 120 million unique TCR beta sequences from some 170 million T cells were reported. A later genetic analysis took genome-wide SNP genotypes for about 65% of the roughly 670 donors and used that subset as a discovery cohort. The study profiled the T cell repertoires of under 850 subjects by immunosequencing and related them to cytomegalovirus serostatus. Both class I and class II loci were covered by HLA typing, at four-digit resolution. To predict cytomegalovirus infection status, the study brought together high-throughput TCR immunosequencing, statistical association of individual TCRs with disease status, and machine learning. To study patterns of TCR occurrence, a later analysis re-analyzed previously published TCR beta repertoires from around 670 donors and added high-resolution HLA genotyping. Four or five DR-DQ haplotypes were handled as single units for association and clustering, since linkage in the cohort was strong. The number of typed donors differed by locus: about 620-640 for A, B, C, DRB1 and DQB1; some 500 for DQA1; approximately 600 for DPA1; and 400 to 480 for DPB1. Donor age, sex, ethnicity and CMV serostatus were compiled together with the repertoire data. In addition to the first cohort of 666 subjects, a separate validation cohort of about 120 different subjects was used. All discovery cohort repertoires had been generated on a single sequencing platform. The study aimed to test whether signatures of past pathogen exposure could be identified by cataloging public T cell receptors. Among 398 genotyped donors of the cohort, an average of approximately 240,000 unique TCR beta nucleotide sequences were sequenced per donor, around 18% of them non-productive. An early release that covered 640 HLA-typed donors contained 250 to 350 gigabases of sequencing data and approximately 85 million unique TCR sequences. Rather than drawing on any new phenotypic data, the later analysis identified candidate immune exposures from TCR beta sequences and the way those sequences occurred across donors. Of the approximately 400 genotyped donors, over 65% fell in the genetic ancestry cluster associated with self-reported Caucasian donors. An earlier analysis of 587 of the donors applied high-throughput TCR beta sequencing to assess whether each TCR beta V gene segment acted as functional or pseudogenic.

Remarks on this clone: No cognate antigen has been identified for it. No qualities accompany the bases; no much larger clone lies one base away.

The cohort comprised fewer than 700 healthy bone marrow donors. All cohort members were sampled while nominally healthy, although unrecorded immune exposures were likely present. Of the 650 to 750 cohort members, roughly 300 had positive CMV serostatus and 350 to 450 had negative CMV serostatus, and CMV serostatus was not recorded for the donor. A peripheral blood sample was provided by each donor, and peripheral blood mononuclear cells were used for TCR beta sequencing. Genomic DNA was extracted from the blood cell samples with the Qiagen DNeasy Blood Extraction Kit. The receptor library was made with the immunoSEQ multiplex PCR assay. For the multiplex PCR, a mixture combining 60 forward primers for TCR Vbeta segments and 13 reverse primers for TCR Jbeta segments was used. The CDR3 region of rearranged TCR beta genes was amplified from genomic DNA with a multiplex PCR assay. Amplified TCR beta libraries were sequenced as 87-base-pair reads on the Illumina HiSeq System. The source study handled its data this way. In a later analysis, tens of millions of unique TCR beta chains were counted across the roughly 610 repertoires, and approximately 9.9 million of these chains were shared by at least two donors. To remove PCR and sequencing errors, raw reads were error-corrected and collapsed into unique sequences using a nearest-neighbor algorithm that merged closely related sequences. V, D and J gene segments were assigned by aligning CDR3 sequences to IMGT reference sequences. For a sequence to be retained, a match of at least six nucleotides to both a V gene segment and a J gene segment was required. Rearrangements were classified as productive when the CDR3 lacked stop codons and remained in frame with V and J, and all other rearrangements were classified as non-productive. Following IMGT convention, CDR3 was defined as the stretch from the second conserved V-encoded cysteine up to the conserved J-encoded phenylalanine. The earlier analysis of about 570 of the donors excluded any sequence lacking an unambiguous match to a single V gene segment. In an earlier analysis of approximately 560 of the donors, a V segment was called functional when productive rearrangements were above 56.7%, and segregating when the standard deviation between donors exceeded 5%. A statistical classification framework was developed to diagnose cytomegalovirus status using the catalog of TCR beta chain sequences. In a later analysis, TCR nucleotide sequences were compared against IMGT/GENE-DB human TR gene sequences so that V and J genes could be assigned. A later analysis assigned CDR3 sequences and most-parsimonious VDJ recombination scenarios with the TCRdist pipeline. In a later analysis, every TCR beta chain was defined by the combination of its CDR3 amino acid sequence and its V-gene family, and reads without a unique V-gene family were dropped. A later analysis removed several hundred highly shared, low-generation-probability nucleotide sequences to deal with suspected cross-contamination and a sequencing artifact. For each public chain, a later analysis derived a clonal expansion index from normalized ranks of inferred template counts within each repertoire. A later analysis computed generation probabilities with a VDJ recombination model fitted to out-of-frame rearrangements, and checked the results against IGoR. In a later analysis, TCR-TCR, TCR-HLA and TCR-CMV co-occurrence was scored with hypergeometric tests, and a repertoire-size bias correction was applied to TCR pairs. A later analysis estimated false discovery rates by permuting HLA or CMV assignments 20 times. A later analysis grouped co-occurring TCRs with DBSCAN, adding TCRdist sequence similarity when clustering within HLA-allele-positive subsets. Co-occurrence clustering excluded repertoires with fewer than 30,000 or more than 120,000 public chains, plus five with anomalous nucleotide sharing. TCRdb re-hosts the immuneACCESS table, in-frame sequences only. Its copies lack some clones; in the studies checked, an unresolved V gene accounts for under half of them, and the cause for the rest is not known. That table is the source of V, J and clone size, and D and trimming were worked out from the DNA. This sample has roughly 120,000 clones in its table, and around 80% of those were observed once. Just over 1% of the sample lies in the top ten.

The research as a whole found: Most CMV-associated TCR beta chains appeared to be HLA-restricted in a later analysis, and the HLA associations seemed to be driven largely by CMV exposure. In both the original and validation cohorts, the classifier was reported to diagnose cytomegalovirus status with high specificity and sensitivity. A later analysis found that HLA-associated TCR beta chains were more clonally expanded and had lower generation probabilities than equally common non-associated chains. For the cohort, immune exposure information was limited to CMV serostatus. According to the authors, the approach could potentially be generalized to other disease states and immunological phenotypes. Compared with the approximately 670-donor mean, donors in an Asian-associated ancestry cluster had fewer N-insertions in productive TCRs, according to a later genetic analysis. Because HLA typing was unavailable for some donors at each locus, only the typed subset was used in association tests. According to a later analysis, parvovirus B19, influenza, CMV and Epstein-Barr virus appeared linked to several top co-occurrence clusters. An earlier analysis of around 500 of the donors showed that most TCR beta V segments appeared in productive rearrangements either about 87% or about 30% of the time, which broadly matched IMGT annotations. In a later analysis, the rate of TCR association differed among HLA loci, with DRB1 alleles having the most associated TCRs and HLA-C alleles having the fewest. This cohort had only TCR beta chains sequenced, and the lack of alpha or paired-chain data limited which features could be detected. Presence/absence analyses assumed roughly uniform sequencing depth across donors, an assumption that may not hold. The study listed around 160 TCR beta chains as associated with cytomegalovirus. Linkage disequilibrium might explain the correlated functional status among segregating V segments, but an unknown experimental factor could not be excluded. A cluster of highly shared sequence variants was judged likely to be a technical artifact of the sequencing pipeline. Because counts were too low, 15 to 20 rarely observed V segments, including chromosome 9 orphons, were left out of the earlier analysis of approximately 500 of the donors. Across donors, most TCR sequences were observed very rarely, whereas some public TCRs were present in many individuals. A later analysis associated roughly 17,000 TCR beta sequences with specific HLA alleles at a false discovery rate of 0.05. In a later genetic analysis, a missense DCLRE1C variant was associated with V-gene and J-gene trimming of TCR beta chains, and the association was replicated in an independent cohort. In vitro tests confirmed that a few of the cytomegalovirus-associated TCR beta chains recognize cytomegalovirus antigens. When HLA alleles, especially DR and DQ, strongly co-occurred, TCR associations were difficult to assign to individual alleles. A further reported finding was that TCR beta sequences accurately predicted the HLA-A and HLA-B alleles for most subjects in the first cohort.

This TCR was recovered from a human donor in good health. Material: PBMCs.

Here is the DNA: TGTGCCAGCAGTCTGACGAGAGGAGGTGTCACTGAAGCTTTCTTT. It specifies CASSLTRGGVTEAFF. The sequence joins TRBV6-5 to TRBJ1-1, with the D gene uncertain. According to the germline V gene, CDR1 reads MNHEY and CDR2 reads SVGAGI. The CDR3 runs 15 amino acids, cysteine and phenylalanine included. The only DNA kept is the CDR3, 45 bases in frame from the first base. The V and J ends are trimmed by 5 bases and 4 bases, leaving 17 bases between them.